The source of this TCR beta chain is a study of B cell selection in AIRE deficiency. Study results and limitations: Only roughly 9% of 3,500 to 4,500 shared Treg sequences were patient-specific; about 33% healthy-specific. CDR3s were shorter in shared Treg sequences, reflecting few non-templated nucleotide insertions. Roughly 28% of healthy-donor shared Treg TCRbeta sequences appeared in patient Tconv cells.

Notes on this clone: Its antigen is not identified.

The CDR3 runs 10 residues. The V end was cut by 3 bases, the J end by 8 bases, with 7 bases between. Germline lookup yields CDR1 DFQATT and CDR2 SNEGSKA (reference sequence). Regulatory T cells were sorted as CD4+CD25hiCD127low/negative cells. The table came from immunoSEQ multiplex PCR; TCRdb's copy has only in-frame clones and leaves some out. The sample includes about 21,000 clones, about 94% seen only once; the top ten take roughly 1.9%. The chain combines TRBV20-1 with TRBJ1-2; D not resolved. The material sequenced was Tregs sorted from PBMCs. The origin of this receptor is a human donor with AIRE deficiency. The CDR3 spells CSASLAGYTF. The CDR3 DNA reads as TGCAGTGCTAGTCTCGCCGGCTACACCTTC.